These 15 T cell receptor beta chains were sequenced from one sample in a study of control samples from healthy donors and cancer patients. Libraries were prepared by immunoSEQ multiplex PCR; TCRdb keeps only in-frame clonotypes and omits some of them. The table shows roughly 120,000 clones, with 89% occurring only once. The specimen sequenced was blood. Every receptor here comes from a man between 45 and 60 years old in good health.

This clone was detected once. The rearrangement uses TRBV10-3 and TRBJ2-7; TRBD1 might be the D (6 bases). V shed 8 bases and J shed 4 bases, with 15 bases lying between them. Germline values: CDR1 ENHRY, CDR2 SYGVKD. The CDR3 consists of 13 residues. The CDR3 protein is CAIEKDSGYEQYF. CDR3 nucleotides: TGTGCCATCGAAAAGGACAGTGGTTACGAGCAGTACTTC.

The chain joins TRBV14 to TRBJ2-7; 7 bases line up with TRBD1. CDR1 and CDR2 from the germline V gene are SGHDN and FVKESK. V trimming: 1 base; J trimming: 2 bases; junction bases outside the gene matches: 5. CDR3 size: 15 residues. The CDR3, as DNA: TGTGCCAGCAGCCAAGGGGGACAGCCCCCCTACGAGCAGTACTTC. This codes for CASSQGGQPPYEQYF.

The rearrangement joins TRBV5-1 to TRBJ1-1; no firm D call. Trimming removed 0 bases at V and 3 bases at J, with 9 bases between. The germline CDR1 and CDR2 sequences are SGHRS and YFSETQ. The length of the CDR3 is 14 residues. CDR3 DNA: TGCGCCAGCAGCTTGGGACATCGGGACACTGAAGCTTTCTTT. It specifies CASSLGHRDTEAFF.

The CDR3 sequence: CASSPRGGGDTGELFF. The CDR3 bases are TGTGCCAGCAGCCCGCGTGGGGGAGGAGACACCGGGGAGCTGTTTTTT. The rearrangement links TRBV3-1 (or the pseudogene TRBV3-2) to TRBJ2-2; D possibly corresponds to TRBD2 (6 bases). The CDR3 is made up of 16 amino acids. Trimming stripped 4 bases from V and 3 bases from J, with 15 bases between. Germline V CDR1 and CDR2: LGHDT, YNNKEL (reference sequence).

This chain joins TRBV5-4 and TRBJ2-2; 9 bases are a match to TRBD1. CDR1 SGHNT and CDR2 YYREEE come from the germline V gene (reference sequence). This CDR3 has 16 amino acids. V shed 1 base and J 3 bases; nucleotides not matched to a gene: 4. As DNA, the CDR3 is TGTGCCAGCAGCTTGTTACAGGGGGCTTACACCGGGGAGCTGTTTTTT. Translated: CASSLLQGAYTGELFF.

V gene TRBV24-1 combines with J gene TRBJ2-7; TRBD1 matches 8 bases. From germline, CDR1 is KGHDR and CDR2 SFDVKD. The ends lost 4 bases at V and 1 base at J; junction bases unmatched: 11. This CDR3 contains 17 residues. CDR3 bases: TGTGCCACCAGTGACCTGACAGGGGAGGATGGGTCCTACGAGCAGTACTTC. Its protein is CATSDLTGEDGSYEQYF.

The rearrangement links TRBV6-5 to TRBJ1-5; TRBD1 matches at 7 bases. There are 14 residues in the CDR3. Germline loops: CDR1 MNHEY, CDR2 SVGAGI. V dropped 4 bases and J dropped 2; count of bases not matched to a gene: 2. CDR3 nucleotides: TGTGCCAGCAGTTCAGGGGGAGGCAATCAGCCCCAGCATTTT. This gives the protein CASSSGGGNQPQHF.

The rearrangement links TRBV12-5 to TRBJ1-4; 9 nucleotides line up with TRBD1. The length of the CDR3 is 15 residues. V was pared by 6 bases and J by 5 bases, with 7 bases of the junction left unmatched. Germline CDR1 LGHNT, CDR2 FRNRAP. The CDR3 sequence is CASGPNRGRNEKLFF. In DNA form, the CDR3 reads TGTGCTAGTGGACCCAACAGGGGGCGCAATGAAAAACTGTTTTTT.

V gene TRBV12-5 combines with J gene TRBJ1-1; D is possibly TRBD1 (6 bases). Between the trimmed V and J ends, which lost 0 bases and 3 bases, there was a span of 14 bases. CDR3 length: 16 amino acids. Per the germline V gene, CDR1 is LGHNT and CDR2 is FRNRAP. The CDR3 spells CASGLVAGGADTEAFF. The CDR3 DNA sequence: TGTGCTAGTGGTTTGGTAGCGGGGGGCGCGGACACTGAAGCTTTCTTT.

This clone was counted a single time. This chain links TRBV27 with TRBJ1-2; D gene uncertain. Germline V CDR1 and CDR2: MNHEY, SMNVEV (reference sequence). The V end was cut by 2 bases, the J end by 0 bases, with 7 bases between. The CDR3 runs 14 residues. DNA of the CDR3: TGTGCCAGCAGTTTAAAGGTTCCTAACTATGGCTACACCTTC. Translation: CASSLKVPNYGYTF.

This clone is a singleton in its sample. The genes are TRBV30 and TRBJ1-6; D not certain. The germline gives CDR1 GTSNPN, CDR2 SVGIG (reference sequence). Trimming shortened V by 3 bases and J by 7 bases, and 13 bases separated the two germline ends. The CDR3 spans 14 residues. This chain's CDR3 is CAWRVAGANSPLHF. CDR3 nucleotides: TGTGCCTGGAGAGTCGCAGGAGCCAATTCACCCCTCCACTTT.

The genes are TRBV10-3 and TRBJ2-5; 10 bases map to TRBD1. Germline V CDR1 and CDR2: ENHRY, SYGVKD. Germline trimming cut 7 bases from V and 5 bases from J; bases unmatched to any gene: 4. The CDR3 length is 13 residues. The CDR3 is CAITWDRGETQYF. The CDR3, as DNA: TGTGCCATCACTTGGGACAGGGGTGAGACCCAGTACTTC.

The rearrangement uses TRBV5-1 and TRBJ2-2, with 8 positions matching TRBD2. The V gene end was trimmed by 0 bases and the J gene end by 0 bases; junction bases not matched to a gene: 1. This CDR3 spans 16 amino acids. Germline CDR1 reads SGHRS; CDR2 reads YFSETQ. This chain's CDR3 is CASSLGGGPNTGELFF. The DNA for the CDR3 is TGCGCCAGCAGCTTGGGCGGGGGGCCGAACACCGGGGAGCTGTTTTTT.

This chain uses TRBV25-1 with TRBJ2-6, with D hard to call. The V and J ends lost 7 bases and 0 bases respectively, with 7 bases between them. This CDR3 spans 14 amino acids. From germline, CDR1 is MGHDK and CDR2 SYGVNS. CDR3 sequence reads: CASTPPSGANVLTF. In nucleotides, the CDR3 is TGTGCCAGCACCCCTCCCTCTGGGGCCAACGTCCTGACTTTC.

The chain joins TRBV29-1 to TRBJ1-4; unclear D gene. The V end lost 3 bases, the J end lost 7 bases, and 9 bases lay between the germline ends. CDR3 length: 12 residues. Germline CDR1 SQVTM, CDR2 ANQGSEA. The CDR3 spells CSVDIEGEKLFF. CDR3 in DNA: TGCAGCGTTGACATTGAGGGTGAAAAACTGTTTTTT. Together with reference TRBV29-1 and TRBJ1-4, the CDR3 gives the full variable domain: SAVISQKPSRDICQRGTSLTIQCQVDSQVTMMFWYRQQPGQSLTLIATANQGSEATYESGFVIDKFPISRPNLTFSTLTVSNMSPEDSSIYLCSVDIEGEKLFFGSGTQLSVL.